The rows below give T cell receptor beta chains drawn from one sample of a study of tumor and adjacent non-tumor tissue in lung cancer. Each CDR3 protein gets one entry after TCRdb re-called the multiplex PCR reads with MiXCR. The repertoire includes 120,000 or so distinct CDR3 sequences, 66% of them detected once, and 13% sits in the top ten. The sequencing input was lung tumor tissue. These receptors all come from a man aged 30 to 39 with non-small cell lung cancer. Both conserved end residues are part of each CDR3.

V: TRBV29-1
J: TRBJ1-1
CDR3: CSVGDGMGAFF

V: TRBV7-9
J: TRBJ1-5
CDR3: CASSPNGGRGQPQHF

V: TRBV20-1
J: TRBJ1-5
CDR3: CSASPDRASQPQHF

V: TRBV20-1
J: TRBJ2-7
CDR3: CSARRRGGYEEYF

V: TRBV20-1
J: TRBJ2-2
CDR3: CSATRDSESTGELFF

V: TRBV11-2
J: TRBJ2-2
CDR3: CASRPGTGLNTRELFF

V: TRBV5-6
J: TRBJ1-5
CDR3: CASSLRTGDYWRQPQHF

V: TRBV20-1
J: TRBJ2-2
CDR3: CSAILAGTGELFF

V: TRBV20-1
J: TRBJ2-1
CDR3: CSAPVSLNEQFF

V: TRBV12-3/TRBV12-4
J: TRBJ2-2
CDR3: CASSYRTGSDPGELFF

V: TRBV11-1
J: TRBJ1-5
CDR3: CASSRDSYSNQPQHF

V: TRBV4-1
J: TRBJ1-6
CDR3: CASSQDPWTSPIHF

V: TRBV7-2
J: TRBJ1-5
CDR3: CASSSFDRDQPQHF

V: TRBV12-3/TRBV12-4
J: TRBJ1-3
CDR3: CASRSRAGNTIYF

V: TRBV6-5
J: TRBJ1-5
CDR3: CASSYPRDRDQPQHF

V: TRBV20-1
J: TRBJ2-5
CDR3: CSASRFGQDQETQYF

V: TRBV20-1
J: TRBJ1-5
CDR3: CNASLGVNQPQHF

V: TRBV6-6
J: TRBJ2-3
CDR3: CASRIPGGTDTQYF

V: TRBV20-1
J: TRBJ2-5
CDR3: CSAGGGGGETQYF

V: TRBV6-2/TRBV6-3
J: TRBJ2-7
CDR3: CASTIMTNGSYEQYF

V: TRBV20-1
J: TRBJ2-7
CDR3: CCAGLTGSYEQYF

V: TRBV20-1
J: TRBJ1-2
CDR3: CSASPRAPGGYTF

V: TRBV5-6
J: TRBJ2-7
CDR3: CVSSFRLAGAGEQYF